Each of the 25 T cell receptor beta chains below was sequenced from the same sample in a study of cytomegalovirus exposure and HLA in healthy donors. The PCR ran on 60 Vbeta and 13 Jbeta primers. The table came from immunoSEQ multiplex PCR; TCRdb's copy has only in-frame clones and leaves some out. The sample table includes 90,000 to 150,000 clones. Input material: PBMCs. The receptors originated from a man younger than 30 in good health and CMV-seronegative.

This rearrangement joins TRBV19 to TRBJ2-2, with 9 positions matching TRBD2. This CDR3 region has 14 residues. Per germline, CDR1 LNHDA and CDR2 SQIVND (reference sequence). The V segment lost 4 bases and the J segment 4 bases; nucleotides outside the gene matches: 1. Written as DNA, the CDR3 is TGTGCCAGTAGTAAGCGGGGGGCCACCGGGGAGCTGTTTTTT. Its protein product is CASSKRGATGELFF.

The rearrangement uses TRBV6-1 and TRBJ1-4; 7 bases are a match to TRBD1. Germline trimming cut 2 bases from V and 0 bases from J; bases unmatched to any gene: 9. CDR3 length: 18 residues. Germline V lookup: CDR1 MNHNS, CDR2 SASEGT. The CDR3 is CASSEMGQYSATNEKLFF. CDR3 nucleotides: TGTGCCAGCAGTGAAATGGGACAGTATTCTGCAACTAATGAAAAACTGTTTTTT.

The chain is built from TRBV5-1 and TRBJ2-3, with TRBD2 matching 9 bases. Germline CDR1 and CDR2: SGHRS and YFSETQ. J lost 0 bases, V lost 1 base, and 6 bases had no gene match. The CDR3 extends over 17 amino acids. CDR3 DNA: TGCGCCAGCAGCTTGTTCAGCGGGAGGTCTAGCACAGATACGCAGTATTTT. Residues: CASSLFSGRSSTDTQYF.

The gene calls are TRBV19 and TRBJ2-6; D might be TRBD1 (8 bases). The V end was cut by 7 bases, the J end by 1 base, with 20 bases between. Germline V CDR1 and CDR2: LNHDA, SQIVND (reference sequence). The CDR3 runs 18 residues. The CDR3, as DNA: TGTGCCAGTACCACAGGGGGGGACAGACAGTCTGGGGCCAACGTCCTGACTTTC. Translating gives CASTTGGDRQSGANVLTF.

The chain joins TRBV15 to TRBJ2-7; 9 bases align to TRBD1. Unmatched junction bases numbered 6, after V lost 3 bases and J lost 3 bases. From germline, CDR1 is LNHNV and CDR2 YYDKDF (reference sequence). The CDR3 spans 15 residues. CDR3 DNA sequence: TGTGCCACCAGCAGGGGGGACAGGGAATACTACGAGCAGTACTTC. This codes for CATSRGDREYYEQYF.

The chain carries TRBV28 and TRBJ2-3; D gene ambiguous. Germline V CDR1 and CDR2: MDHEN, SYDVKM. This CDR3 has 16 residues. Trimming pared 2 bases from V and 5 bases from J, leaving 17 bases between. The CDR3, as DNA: TGTGCCAGCAGTTTAGAGGCGGTCTCTAAGCAAGATACGCAGTATTTT. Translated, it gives CASSLEAVSKQDTQYF.

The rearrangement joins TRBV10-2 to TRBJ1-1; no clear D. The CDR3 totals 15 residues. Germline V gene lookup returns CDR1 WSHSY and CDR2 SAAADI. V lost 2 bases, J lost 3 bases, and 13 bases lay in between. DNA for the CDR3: TGCGCCAGCAGTGAGATGAAACTAGTTTACACTGAAGCTTTCTTT. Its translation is CASSEMKLVYTEAFF.

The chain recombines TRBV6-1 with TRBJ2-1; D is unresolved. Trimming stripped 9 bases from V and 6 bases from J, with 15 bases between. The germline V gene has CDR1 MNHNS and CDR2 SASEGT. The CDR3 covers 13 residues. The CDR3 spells CASALIVGNEQFF. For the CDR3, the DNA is TGTGCCAGTGCACTAATCGTCGGCAATGAGCAGTTCTTC.

The CDR3 region is CASKSALGNTGELFF. The CDR3 coding sequence is TGTGCCAGCAAATCCGCTCTAGGGAACACCGGGGAGCTGTTTTTT. The chain has TRBV27 and TRBJ2-2; D unclear. Looked up from germline, CDR1 is MNHEY and CDR2 is SMNVEV (reference sequence). The CDR3 loop spans 15 amino acids. V gave up 7 bases and J gave up 1 base, with 13 bases separating them.

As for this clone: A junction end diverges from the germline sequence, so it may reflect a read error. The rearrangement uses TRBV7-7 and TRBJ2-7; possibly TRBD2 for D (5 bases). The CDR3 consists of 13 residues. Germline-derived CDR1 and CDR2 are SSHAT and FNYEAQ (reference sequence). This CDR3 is CASSVSRGYEQYF. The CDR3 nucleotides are TGTGCTAGCAGCGTAAGCCGGGGTTACGAGCAGTACTTC. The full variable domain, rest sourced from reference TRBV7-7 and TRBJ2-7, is GAGVSQSPRYKVTKRGQDVTLRCDPISSHATLYWYQQALGQGPEFLTYFNYEAQPDKSGLPSDRFSAERPEGSISTLTIQRTEQRDSAMYRCASSVSRGYEQYFGPGTRLTVT.

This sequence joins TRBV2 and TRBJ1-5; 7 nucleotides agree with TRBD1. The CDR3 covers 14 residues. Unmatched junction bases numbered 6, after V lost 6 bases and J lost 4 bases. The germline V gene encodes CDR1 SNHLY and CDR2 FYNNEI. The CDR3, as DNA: TGTGCCAGCAGCGTCTCAGGGGGAAATCAGCCCCAGCATTTT. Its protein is CASSVSGGNQPQHF.

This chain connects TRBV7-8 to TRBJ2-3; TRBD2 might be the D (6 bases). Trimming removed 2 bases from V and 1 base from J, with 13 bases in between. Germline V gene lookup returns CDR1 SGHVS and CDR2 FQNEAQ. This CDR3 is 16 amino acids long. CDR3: CASSLRFGGGTDTQYF. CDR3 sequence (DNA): TGTGCCAGCAGCTTAAGATTCGGCGGGGGCACAGATACGCAGTATTTT.

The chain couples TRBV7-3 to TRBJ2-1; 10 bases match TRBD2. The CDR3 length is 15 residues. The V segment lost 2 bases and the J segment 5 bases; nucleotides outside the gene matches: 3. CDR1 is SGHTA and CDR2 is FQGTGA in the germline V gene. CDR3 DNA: TGTGCCAGCAGCTTACTAGCGGGGGTGAACAATGAGCAGTTCTTC. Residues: CASSLLAGVNNEQFF.

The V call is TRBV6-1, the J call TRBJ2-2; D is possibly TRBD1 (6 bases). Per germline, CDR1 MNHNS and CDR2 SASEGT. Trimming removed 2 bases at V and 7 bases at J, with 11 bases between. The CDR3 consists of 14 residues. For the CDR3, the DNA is TGTGCCAGCAGTGAAACGCAGGGGATCGGGGAGCTGTTTTTT. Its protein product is CASSETQGIGELFF.

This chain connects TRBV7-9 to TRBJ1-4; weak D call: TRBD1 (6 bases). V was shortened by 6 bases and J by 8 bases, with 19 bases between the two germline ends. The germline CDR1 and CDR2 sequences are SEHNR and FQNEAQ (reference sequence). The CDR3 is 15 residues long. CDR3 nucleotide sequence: TGTGCCAGCAGATTTGAACCACAGGGTGACGAAAAACTGTTTTTT. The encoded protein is CASRFEPQGDEKLFF.

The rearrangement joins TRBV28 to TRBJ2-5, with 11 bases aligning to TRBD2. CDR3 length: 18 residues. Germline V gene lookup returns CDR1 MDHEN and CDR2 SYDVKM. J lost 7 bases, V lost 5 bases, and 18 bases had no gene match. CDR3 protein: CASSTPGGTSGNHGTQYF. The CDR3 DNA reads TGTGCCAGCAGTACCCCAGGGGGGACTAGCGGAAACCACGGGACCCAGTACTTC.

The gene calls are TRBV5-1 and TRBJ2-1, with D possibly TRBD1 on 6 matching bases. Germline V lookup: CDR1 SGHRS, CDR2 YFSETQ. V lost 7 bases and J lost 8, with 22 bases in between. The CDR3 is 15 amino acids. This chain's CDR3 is CASWNPGQPEDEQFF. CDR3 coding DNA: TGCGCCAGCTGGAACCCCGGACAGCCGGAGGATGAGCAGTTCTTC. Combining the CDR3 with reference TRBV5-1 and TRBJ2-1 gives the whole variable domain KAGVTQTPRYLIKTRGQQVTLSCSPISGHRSVSWYQQTPGQGLQFLFEYFSETQRNKGNFPGRFSGRQFSNSRSEMNVSTLELGDSALYLCASWNPGQPEDEQFFGPGTRLTVL.

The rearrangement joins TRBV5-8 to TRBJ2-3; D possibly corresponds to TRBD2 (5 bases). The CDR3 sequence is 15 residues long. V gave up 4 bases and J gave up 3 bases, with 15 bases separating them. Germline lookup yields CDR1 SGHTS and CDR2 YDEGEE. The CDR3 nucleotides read TGTGCCAGCAGCCTGAGGACTCGTCAAACAGATACGCAGTATTTT. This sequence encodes CASSLRTRQTDTQYF.

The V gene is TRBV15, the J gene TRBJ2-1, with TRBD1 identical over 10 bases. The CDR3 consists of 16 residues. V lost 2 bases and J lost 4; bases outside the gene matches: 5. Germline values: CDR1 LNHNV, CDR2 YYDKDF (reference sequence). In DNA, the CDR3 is TGTGCCACCAGCAGAACGGGGACAGGGGTTTACAATGAGCAGTTCTTC. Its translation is CATSRTGTGVYNEQFF.

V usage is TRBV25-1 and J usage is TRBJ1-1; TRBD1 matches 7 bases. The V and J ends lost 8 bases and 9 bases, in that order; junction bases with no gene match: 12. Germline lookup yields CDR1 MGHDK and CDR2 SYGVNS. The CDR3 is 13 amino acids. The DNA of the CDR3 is TGTGCCAGCCGTCTAGGACAGGTCGGGAAAGCTTTCTTT. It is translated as CASRLGQVGKAFF.

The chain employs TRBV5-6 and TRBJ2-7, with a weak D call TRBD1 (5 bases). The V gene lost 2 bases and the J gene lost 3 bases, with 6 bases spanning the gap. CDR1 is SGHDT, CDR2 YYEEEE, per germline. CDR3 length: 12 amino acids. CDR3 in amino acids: CASSFTGYEQYF. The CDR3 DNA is TGTGCCAGCAGCTTTACAGGCTACGAGCAGTACTTC.

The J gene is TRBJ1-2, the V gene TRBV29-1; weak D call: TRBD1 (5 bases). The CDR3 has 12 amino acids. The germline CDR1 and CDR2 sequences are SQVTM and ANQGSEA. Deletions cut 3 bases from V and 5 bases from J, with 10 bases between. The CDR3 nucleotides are TGCAGCGTTGATCAGGGAGGGTATGGCTACACCTTC. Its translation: CSVDQGGYGYTF.

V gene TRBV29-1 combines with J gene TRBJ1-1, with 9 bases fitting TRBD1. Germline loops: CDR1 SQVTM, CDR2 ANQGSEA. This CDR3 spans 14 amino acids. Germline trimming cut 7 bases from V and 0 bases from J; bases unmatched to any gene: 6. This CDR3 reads CSARDRAMNTEAFF. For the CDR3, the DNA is TGCAGCGCTAGGGACAGGGCTATGAACACTGAAGCTTTCTTT.

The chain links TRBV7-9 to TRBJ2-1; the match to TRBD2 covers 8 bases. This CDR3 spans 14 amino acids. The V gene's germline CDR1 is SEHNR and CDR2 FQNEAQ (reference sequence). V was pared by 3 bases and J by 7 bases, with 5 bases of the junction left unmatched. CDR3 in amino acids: CASSFTGGGNEQFF. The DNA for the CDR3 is TGTGCCAGCAGCTTCACGGGGGGGGGTAATGAGCAGTTCTTC.

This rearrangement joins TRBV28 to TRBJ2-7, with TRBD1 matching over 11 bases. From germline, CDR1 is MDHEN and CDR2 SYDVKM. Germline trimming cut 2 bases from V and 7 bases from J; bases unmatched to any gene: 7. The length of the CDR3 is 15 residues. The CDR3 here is CASSLPGTGGKEQYF. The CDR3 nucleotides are TGTGCCAGCAGTTTACCTGGGACAGGGGGGAAGGAGCAGTACTTC.